The 25 T cell receptor beta chains below all came from one sample that was sequenced in a study of OX40 agonist ivuxolimab in advanced cancers. To prepare the library, the immunoSEQ multiplex PCR assay was applied. TCRdb re-hosts the immuneACCESS table, in-frame sequences only. Its copies lack some clones; in the studies checked, an unresolved V gene accounts for under half of them, and the cause for the rest is not known. The sample table lists 9,500 to 13,000 clones, about 82% of them with a count of one. 8.5% to 12% of the sample comes from the top ten. This material consisted of CD4+ or CD8+ T cells sorted from blood, taken in a trial of the OX40 agonist ivuxolimab. These receptors came from an adult with an advanced solid tumor such as melanoma, head and neck, liver or kidney cancer.

The gene calls are TRBV7-5 and TRBJ1-3. TRBV7-5 counts as a pseudogene. The length of the CDR3 is 14 residues. The CDR3 nucleotides are TGTGCCAGAAGCCCCTTCGCCAGGGAGGACACCATATATTTT. Amino acid sequence: CARSPFAREDTIYF.

The chain employs TRBV15 and TRBJ2-1, with 10 bases aligning to TRBD2. Germline loops: CDR1 LNHNV, CDR2 YYDKDF (reference sequence). The CDR3 runs to 16 residues. J lost 9 bases, V lost 3 bases, and 11 bases had no gene match. The CDR3 nucleotides are TGTGCCACCAGCAGTCTCTTAGCGGGAGGTGGAGGTGAGCAGTTCTTC. It encodes CATSSLLAGGGGEQFF.

V is TRBV5-3 and J is TRBJ1-5; TRBD1 aligns across 7 bases. TRBV5-3 is identified as an open reading frame with a role that is uncertain. The CDR3 has 15 amino acids. V lost 8 bases and J lost 7; bases outside the gene matches: 15. The DNA of the CDR3 is TGTGCCAGCAGCCCTCGACAGGGAGCAGTACAGCCCCAGCATTTT. Translating gives CASSPRQGAVQPQHF.

CDR3 DNA: TGTGCCACCAGCAGAGATTTGGGCGGAGGAGGGAATGGCTACACCTTC. Protein: CATSRDLGGGGNGYTF. The rearrangement links TRBV15 to TRBJ1-2, with unresolved D. V lost 0 bases and J 6 bases, leaving 17 bases between the germline ends. This CDR3 region has 16 residues. Germline assignment: CDR1 LNHNV and CDR2 YYDKDF (reference sequence). The whole variable domain, remainder taken from reference TRBV15 and TRBJ1-2, is DAMVIQNPRYQVTQFGKPVTLSCSQTLNHNVMYWYQQKSSQAPKLLFHYYDKDFNNEADTPDNFQSRRPNTSFCFLDIRSPGLGDTAMYLCATSRDLGGGGNGYTFGSGTRLTVV.

V gene TRBV28 combines with J gene TRBJ2-4; a possible D gene is TRBD1 (6 bases). V was shortened by 6 bases and J by 0 bases, with 12 bases between the two germline ends. The CDR3 consists of 15 residues. Germline loops: CDR1 MDHEN, CDR2 SYDVKM. The CDR3 DNA sequence: TGTGCCAGCAGCCGGACAGAACTAGCCAAAAACATTCAGTACTTC. It yields the protein CASSRTELAKNIQYF.

This clone was recorded once. The sample holds other DNA sequences that translate to the same CDR3. The V gene is TRBV6-1, the J gene TRBJ2-7, with TRBD1 as a possible D gene (6 bases). CDR1 is MNHNS, CDR2 SASEGT, per germline. The CDR3 contains 15 residues. The V gene lost 3 bases and the J gene lost 3 bases, with 15 bases spanning the gap. Here the CDR3 reads CASSEGARVDYEQYF. CDR3 DNA sequence: TGTGCCAGCAGTGAGGGGGCCAGAGTCGACTACGAGCAGTACTTC.

The rearrangement joins TRBV18 to TRBJ2-4; D possibly corresponds to TRBD1 (6 bases). Trimming removed 6 bases at V and 0 bases at J, with 18 bases between. CDR1 and CDR2 (germline): KGHSH, LQKENI. The CDR3 is made up of 17 amino acids. The CDR3 spells CASSLEPGQKAKNIQYF. CDR3 in DNA: TGTGCCAGCTCCCTTGAGCCGGGACAAAAAGCCAAAAACATTCAGTACTTC.

This chain connects TRBV10-3 to TRBJ2-2; TRBD1 matches at 8 bases. Germline V lookup: CDR1 ENHRY, CDR2 SYGVKD. V lost 2 bases to trimming and J lost 5 bases; unmatched junction nucleotides: 4. This CDR3 is 15 amino acids long. The CDR3 region is CAISEPGTGTGELFF. Here the CDR3 DNA reads TGTGCCATCAGTGAGCCCGGGACAGGAACCGGGGAGCTGTTTTTT.

V is TRBV28 and J is TRBJ2-6; D gene uncertain. The length of the CDR3 is 14 residues. CDR1 is MDHEN and CDR2 is SYDVKM in the germline V gene. The V gene lost 6 bases and the J gene lost 0 bases, with 6 bases spanning the gap. The chain's CDR3 is CASSLHSGANVLTF. The CDR3 DNA reads TGTGCCAGCAGCTTACACTCTGGGGCCAACGTCCTGACTTTC.

This chain links TRBV29-1 with TRBJ2-3, with D possibly TRBD2 on 5 matching bases. This CDR3 is 14 amino acids long. Trimming pared 4 bases from V and 6 bases from J, leaving 17 bases between. Germline V gene data show CDR1 as SQVTM and CDR2 as ANQGSEA. The CDR3 sequence: CSVGISRGRDTQYF. The CDR3 coding sequence is TGCAGCGTTGGGATTAGCCGGGGTCGGGATACGCAGTATTTT.

V is TRBV27 and J is TRBJ2-1; D uncertain. This CDR3 region has 13 residues. V was clipped by 2 bases and J by 4 bases, with 6 bases between them. Looked up from germline, CDR1 is MNHEY and CDR2 is SMNVEV (reference sequence). In DNA form, the CDR3 reads TGTGCCAGCAGTTTAGGCTCGTACAATGAGCAGTTCTTC. It codes for CASSLGSYNEQFF.

The J gene is TRBJ1-3, the V gene TRBV4-1; D unclear. V was trimmed by 4 bases and J by 0 bases, leaving 10 bases between them. Germline V CDR1 and CDR2: MGHRA, YSYEKL. CDR3 size: 15 residues. The CDR3 nucleotides read TGCGCCAGCAGCCCCGACGGGAGCTCTGGAAACACCATATATTTT. Translated: CASSPDGSSGNTIYF.

This clone was detected once. The CDR3 coding sequence is TGTGCCAGCAGCCCCCCCCGGAACTCCTACAATGAGCAGTTCTTC. As protein: CASSPPRNSYNEQFF. The V and J genes are TRBV7-9 and TRBJ2-1; no definite D call. Germline CDR1 and CDR2: SEHNR and FQNEAQ (reference sequence). The CDR3 runs to 15 residues. The germline V and J ends were trimmed by 5 bases and 0 bases, with 11 bases remaining between them.

The chain couples TRBV19 to TRBJ2-7; 7 bases line up with TRBD2. Germline V gives CDR1 LNHDA, CDR2 SQIVND (reference sequence). The V gene end was trimmed by 6 bases and the J gene end by 7 bases; junction bases not matched to a gene: 9. There are 13 residues in the CDR3. The CDR3 nucleotides are TGTGCCAGTAGCCTGGGGGGGACCCTGGAGCAGTACTTC. As protein: CASSLGGTLEQYF.

The chain joins TRBV7-6 to TRBJ2-5; D not certain. V lost 1 base, J lost 1 base, and 13 bases lay in between. Germline values: CDR1 SGHVS, CDR2 FNYEAQ. This CDR3 spans 16 amino acids. CDR3 coding DNA: TGTGCCAGCAGCTTAGAGCTCGGAAAACCCCAAGAGACCCAGTACTTC. As protein: CASSLELGKPQETQYF.

A word on this clone: Other DNA sequences in this specimen translate into the identical CDR3. The J gene is TRBJ2-7, the V gene TRBV28; D call uncertain. V was clipped by 3 bases and J by 3 bases, with 9 bases between them. The CDR3 length is 13 residues. CDR1 is MDHEN and CDR2 is SYDVKM in the germline V gene. In nucleotides, the CDR3 is TGTGCCAGCAGTTTTTCGTCCCGCTACGAGCAGTACTTC. It yields the protein CASSFSSRYEQYF.

This clone has a handful of counts. This sequence joins TRBV27 and TRBJ1-1; D may be TRBD1 (6 bases). The CDR3 covers 15 residues. V was pared by 0 bases and J by 2 bases, with 10 bases between. Germline lookup yields CDR1 MNHEY and CDR2 SMNVEV (reference sequence). As DNA, the CDR3 is TGTGCCAGCAGTTTATCGGGGGGGCAAAACACTGAAGCTTTCTTT. Protein: CASSLSGGQNTEAFF.

This clone has only a few counts. The CDR3 protein is CATQSGQSYEQYF. The CDR3 bases are TGTGCCACCCAATCGGGACAAAGCTACGAGCAGTACTTC. The chain recombines TRBV6-1 with TRBJ2-7; TRBD1 might be the D (6 bases). The germline V gene has CDR1 MNHNS and CDR2 SASEGT. Trimming removed 10 bases at V and 3 bases at J, with 16 bases between. The CDR3 contains 13 residues.

The rearrangement uses TRBV6-5 and TRBJ2-7; perhaps TRBD1 as D (5 bases). V lost 8 bases and J lost 3, with 11 bases in between. The V gene's germline CDR1 is MNHEY and CDR2 SVGAGI. The CDR3 totals 12 residues. The CDR3 DNA sequence: TGTGCCAGCCAAGGGGTCCTCTACGAGCAGTACTTC. The encoded protein is CASQGVLYEQYF.

This sequence joins TRBV6-5 and TRBJ2-1; D is unresolved. Trimming cost V 4 bases and J 7 bases, with 5 bases left between them. This CDR3 is 11 amino acids long. From germline, CDR1 is MNHEY and CDR2 SVGAGI. The DNA of the CDR3 is TGTGCCAGCAGTTTTGTTAATGAGCAGTTCTTC. Amino acid sequence: CASSFVNEQFF.

J is TRBJ2-3 and V is TRBV15; D ambiguous. V lost 2 bases and J 0 bases, leaving 18 bases between the germline ends. Per germline, CDR1 LNHNV and CDR2 YYDKDF (reference sequence). This CDR3 has 18 residues. The CDR3 protein is CATSRPLGVSLSTDTQYF. Here the CDR3 DNA reads TGTGCCACCAGCAGACCTCTTGGGGTTAGTCTAAGCACAGATACGCAGTATTTT.

The CDR3 loop is CASSFRQATYNEQFF. The CDR3 DNA sequence: TGTGCCAGCAGCTTTCGACAGGCTACCTACAATGAGCAGTTCTTC. The chain couples TRBV7-9 to TRBJ2-1; D is possibly TRBD1 (6 bases). CDR1 is SEHNR, CDR2 FQNEAQ, per germline (reference sequence). Trimming shortened V by 3 bases and J by 2 bases, and 11 bases separated the two germline ends. CDR3 length: 15 residues.

This chain links TRBV20-1 with TRBJ2-1, with D unresolved. This CDR3 is built from 10 residues. CDR1 and CDR2 from the germline V gene are DFQATT and SNEGSKA (reference sequence). V was shortened by 1 base and J by 10 bases, with 5 bases between the two germline ends. This CDR3 is CSARVTEQFF. The CDR3 DNA is TGCAGTGCTAGAGTAACCGAGCAGTTCTTC.

The chain uses TRBV13 and TRBJ2-5; D call uncertain. The CDR3 consists of 15 residues. The germline V gene has CDR1 PRHDT and CDR2 FYEKMQ (reference sequence). V was cut by 1 base and J by 5 bases, with 14 bases left in between. The CDR3 DNA is TGTGCCAGCAGCTTAGAGGCCAGGTCCGCGGAGACCCAGTACTTC. As protein: CASSLEARSAETQYF. The complete variable domain, with remaining parts taken from reference TRBV13 and TRBJ2-5, reads AAGVIQSPRHLIKEKRETATLKCYPIPRHDTVYWYQQGPGQDPQFLISFYEKMQSDKGSIPDRFSAQQFSDYHSELNMSSLELGDSALYFCASSLEARSAETQYFGPGTRLLVL.

The rearrangement joins TRBV11-2 to TRBJ2-7, with a tentative D call TRBD2 (6 bases). CDR3 length: 15 amino acids. Germline V CDR1 and CDR2: SGHAT, FQNNGV. V lost 5 bases to trimming and J lost 0 bases, with 14 bases between them. This chain's CDR3 is CASSQWRDPSYEQYF. CDR3 nucleotide sequence: TGTGCCAGCAGCCAATGGCGGGATCCCTCCTACGAGCAGTACTTC. The full variable domain, its missing parts supplied by reference TRBV11-2 and TRBJ2-7, is EAGVAQSPRYKIIEKRQSVAFWCNPISGHATLYWYQQILGQGPKLLIQFQNNGVVDDSQLPKDRFSAERLKGVDSTLKIQPAKLEDSAVYLCASSQWRDPSYEQYFGPGTRLTVT.